This TCR beta chain was captured by sequencing in a study of cytomegalovirus exposure and HLA in healthy donors. Study-level findings and limits: Some V segments (TRBV6-2 and TRBV6-3 among them) were excluded as indistinguishable. V- and J-gene trimming of TCR beta was linked (in a later analysis) to a missense DCLRE1C variant. Most likely, a cluster of highly shared sequence variants arose as a sequencing artifact. A later analysis showed that HLA-associated TCR beta chains had undergone more clonal expansion than equally common others.

The V end was cut by 5 bases, the J end by 1 base, with 14 bases between. The CDR3 sequence is 15 residues long. Germline V gene sequence: CDR1 SGHAT, CDR2 FQNNGV. Both 60 Vbeta primers and 13 Jbeta primers went into the PCR. Sequencing was performed with immunoSEQ multiplex PCR; in TCRdb, only in-frame clones are kept and a portion is missing. Among under 200,000 clones listed, about four fifths were seen once. Details on this clone: What it binds is not known.

The receptor comes from a woman in her 30s in good health and CMV-seropositive. Sequenced: PBMCs. The chain couples TRBV11-2 to TRBJ2-5, with D possibly TRBD1 on 5 matching bases. The CDR3 sequence: CASSLIGASQETQYF. DNA of the CDR3: TGTGCCAGCAGCCTAATAGGGGCCTCCCAAGAGACCCAGTACTTC.